This is a list of T cell receptor beta chains from one sample in a study of blood T cell repertoires in COVID-19. Profiling relied on immunoSEQ multiplex PCR, and the TCRdb table lists in-frame clones only, not all of them. The sample lists 150,000 to 200,000 clones; 65% to 90% were seen once. The sequencing input was peripheral blood. The source of these receptors is a human donor in a cohort sampled during active COVID-19. CDR3s include the opening cysteine and the closing phenylalanine or tryptophan. The D gene is left open where the match is weak. Rows give clone size only sometimes, using once, few, many, or a class for an expanded clone.

V gene: TRBV3-1/TRBV3-2
clone size: -
D gene: TRBD2
J gene: TRBJ2-5
CDR3 protein: CASSRRGEETQYF
CDR3 DNA: TGTGCCAGCAGCCGCCGGGGGGAAGAGACCCAGTACTTC

V gene: TRBV18
clone size: once
D gene: -
J gene: TRBJ2-5
CDR3 protein: CASSQRASSETQYF
CDR3 DNA: TGTGCCAGCTCACAGAGGGCTAGCAGTGAGACCCAGTACTTC

V gene: TRBV28
clone size: -
D gene: TRBD1
J gene: TRBJ1-2
CDR3 protein: CASIVGTGGVDGYTF
CDR3 DNA: TGTGCCAGCATTGTGGGGACAGGGGGAGTGGATGGCTACACCTTC

V gene: TRBV9
clone size: -
D gene: TRBD1
J gene: TRBJ1-5
CDR3 protein: CASSSGQGASQPQHF
CDR3 DNA: TGTGCCAGCAGCTCCGGACAGGGGGCTAGTCAGCCCCAGCATTTT

V gene: TRBV5-4
clone size: -
D gene: -
J gene: TRBJ1-1
CDR3 protein: CASSFQGQNTEAFF
CDR3 DNA: TGTGCCAGCAGCTTCCAGGGGCAGAACACTGAAGCTTTCTTT

V gene: TRBV5-1
clone size: -
D gene: TRBD2
J gene: TRBJ2-1
CDR3 protein: CASSLAPSGTGNEQFF
CDR3 DNA: TGCGCCAGCAGCTTGGCCCCTAGCGGGACGGGGAATGAGCAGTTCTTC

V gene: TRBV10-1
clone size: -
D gene: TRBD1
J gene: TRBJ1-1
CDR3 protein: CASSRQGNAEAFF
CDR3 DNA: TGCGCCAGCAGTCGACAGGGTAACGCTGAAGCTTTCTTT

V gene: TRBV4-1
clone size: once
D gene: TRBD2
J gene: TRBJ2-1
CDR3 protein: CASSQAKTSGGVLNEQFF
CDR3 DNA: TGCGCCAGCAGCCAAGCTAAGACTAGCGGGGGGGTATTGAATGAGCAGTTCTTC

V gene: TRBV21-1
clone size: -
D gene: -
J gene: TRBJ2-7
CDR3 protein: CASSKASRDRGVEEQYF
CDR3 DNA: TGTGCCAGCAGCAAAGCCTCGCGGGACAGGGGGGTGGAGGAGCAGTACTTC

V gene: TRBV6-4
clone size: -
D gene: -
J gene: TRBJ1-2
CDR3 protein: CASLATSGVLYGYTF
CDR3 DNA: TGTGCCAGCCTGGCCACGTCGGGAGTCCTATATGGCTACACCTTC

V gene: TRBV11-2
clone size: -
D gene: -
J gene: TRBJ2-3
CDR3 protein: CASSTETTSTDTQYF
CDR3 DNA: TGTGCCAGCAGCACGGAGACTACTAGCACAGATACGCAGTATTTT

V gene: TRBV9
clone size: -
D gene: -
J gene: TRBJ2-7
CDR3 protein: CASSVEGQGSSQQYF
CDR3 DNA: TGTGCCAGCAGCGTAGAGGGGCAGGGCTCTTCCCAGCAGTACTTC

V gene: TRBV10-2
clone size: -
D gene: -
J gene: TRBJ1-4
CDR3 protein: CASGGGSTNEKLFF
CDR3 DNA: TGCGCCAGCGGGGGGGGCTCAACTAATGAAAAACTGTTTTTT

V gene: TRBV12-3/TRBV12-4
clone size: few
D gene: -
J gene: TRBJ1-3
CDR3 protein: CASSLRNTIYF
CDR3 DNA: TGTGCCAGCAGTTTACGGAACACCATATATTTT

V gene: TRBV10-3
clone size: -
D gene: TRBD1
J gene: TRBJ2-7
CDR3 protein: CAISDRDRGGEQYF
CDR3 DNA: TGTGCCATCAGTGATCGGGACAGGGGTGGAGAGCAGTACTTC

V gene: TRBV7-2
clone size: -
D gene: TRBD2
J gene: TRBJ2-7
CDR3 protein: CASSLAQLAGGSYEQYF
CDR3 DNA: TGTGCCAGCAGCTTAGCGCAACTAGCGGGAGGCTCCTACGAGCAGTACTTC